This T cell receptor (beta chain) was captured in a study of blood T cell repertoires in COVID-19. The assay was immunoSEQ multiplex PCR, and TCRdb's table has in-frame clones only and misses some. The sample has 200,000 to 250,000 clones, approximately 83% seen once. Sample: PBMCs or T cells enriched from blood (not recorded which). The source is a woman aged 40 to 55 with acute COVID-19.

DNA of the CDR3: TGTGCCAGCAGTGAAGACAGAGCGAACACTGAAGCTTTCTTT. Its translation: CASSEDRANTEAFF. This chain connects TRBV25-1 to TRBJ1-1; TRBD1 is a possible D gene (5 bases). Trimming took 2 bases from V and 1 from J, leaving 8 bases between them. This CDR3 is 14 amino acids long. Germline V lookup: CDR1 MGHDK, CDR2 SYGVNS.